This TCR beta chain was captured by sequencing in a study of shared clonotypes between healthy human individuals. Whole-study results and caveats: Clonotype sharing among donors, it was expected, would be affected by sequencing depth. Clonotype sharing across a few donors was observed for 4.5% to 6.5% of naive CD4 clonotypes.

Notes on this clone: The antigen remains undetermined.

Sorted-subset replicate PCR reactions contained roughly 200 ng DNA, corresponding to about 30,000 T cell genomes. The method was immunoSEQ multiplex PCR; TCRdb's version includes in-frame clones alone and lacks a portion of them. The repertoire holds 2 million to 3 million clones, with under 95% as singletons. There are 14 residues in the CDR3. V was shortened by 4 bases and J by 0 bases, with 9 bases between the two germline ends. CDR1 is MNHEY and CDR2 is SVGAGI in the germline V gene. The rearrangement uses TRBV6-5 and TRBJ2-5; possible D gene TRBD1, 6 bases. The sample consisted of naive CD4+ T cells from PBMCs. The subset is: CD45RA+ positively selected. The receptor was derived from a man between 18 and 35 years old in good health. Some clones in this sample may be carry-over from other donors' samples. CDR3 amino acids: CASSSWTDQETQYF. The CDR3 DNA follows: TGTGCCAGCAGTTCGTGGACAGACCAAGAGACCCAGTACTTC.